Shown below are 31 T cell receptor beta chains from a single sample sequenced in a study of T cell responses to AZD1222 COVID-19 vaccine. TCRdb's table, derived via immunoSEQ multiplex PCR, lists solely in-frame clones and lacks some. The sample lists 140,000 to 150,000 clones; roughly 91% were seen once. The specimen was peripheral blood, collected on day 0 of AZD1222 vaccination. Receptors originate from an adult in good health.

The J gene is TRBJ1-5, the V gene TRBV6-1, with D perhaps matching TRBD1 (5 bases). CDR3 length equals 16 residues. Germline loops: CDR1 MNHNS, CDR2 SASEGT. Deletions cut 4 bases from V and 6 bases from J, with 19 bases between. The CDR3 reads CASSVSAGGTAQPQHF. The CDR3 DNA follows: TGTGCCAGCAGTGTTTCAGCCGGGGGTACTGCTCAGCCCCAGCATTTT.

This chain connects TRBV2 to TRBJ2-1; TRBD2 aligns across 7 bases. V was pared by 7 bases and J by 4 bases, with 7 bases of the junction left unmatched. Germline loops: CDR1 SNHLY, CDR2 FYNNEI. The CDR3 is made up of 14 amino acids. The CDR3 nucleotides read TGTGCCAGCACAACAGCTAGCGGTTACAATGAGCAGTTCTTC. Protein: CASTTASGYNEQFF.

This clone has only one observation. The junction departs from germline at one end; a sequencing error may be responsible. V and J are TRBV7-2 and TRBJ1-5; D is unclear. CDR3 length equals 14 residues. Germline V lookup: CDR1 SGHTA, CDR2 FQGNSA. The CDR3 sequence is CASSIAGKDQPQHF. The CDR3 nucleotides read TGTGCCAGCAGCATAGCGGGTAAGGATCAGCCCCAGCATTTT.

This clone was observed a few times. The chain combines TRBV19 with TRBJ1-3, with D unclear. Trimming stripped 6 bases from V and 0 bases from J, with 9 bases between. Germline V gene data show CDR1 as LNHDA and CDR2 as SQIVND (reference sequence). The CDR3 loop spans 14 amino acids. CDR3 loop: CASSPMSSGNTIYF. As DNA, the CDR3 is TGTGCCAGTAGCCCAATGAGCTCTGGAAACACCATATATTTT. The full variable domain, in which reference TRBV19 and TRBJ1-3 provide the parts outside the CDR3, is DGGITQSPKYLFRKEGQNVTLSCEQNLNHDAMYWYRQDPGQGLRLIYYSQIVNDFQKGDIAEGYSVSREKKESFPLTVTSAQKNPTAFYLCASSPMSSGNTIYFGEGSWLTVV.

This sequence joins TRBV5-1 and TRBJ2-1, with D maybe TRBD2 (5 bases). This CDR3 has 16 amino acids. The germline V gene encodes CDR1 SGHRS and CDR2 YFSETQ. V was pared by 3 bases and J by 3 bases, with 16 bases between. CDR3 nucleotide sequence: TGCGCCAGCAGCTCCCGGACTCCACCCGGCTACAATGAGCAGTTCTTC. Residues: CASSSRTPPGYNEQFF. Complete variable domain (other parts from reference TRBV5-1 and TRBJ2-1): KAGVTQTPRYLIKTRGQQVTLSCSPISGHRSVSWYQQTPGQGLQFLFEYFSETQRNKGNFPGRFSGRQFSNSRSEMNVSTLELGDSALYLCASSSRTPPGYNEQFFGPGTRLTVL.

V gene TRBV3-1 (or the pseudogene TRBV3-2) combines with J gene TRBJ1-2; D remains ambiguous. V lost 3 bases to trimming and J lost 4 bases, with 9 bases between them. This CDR3 spans 13 amino acids. Germline CDR1 reads LGHDT; CDR2 reads YNNKEL (reference sequence). DNA of the CDR3: TGTGCCAGCAGCCAGGGCGGAGTCTATGGCTACACCTTC. It encodes CASSQGGVYGYTF.

This chain uses TRBV5-8 with TRBJ2-5, with TRBD2 matching 7 bases. The CDR3 sequence is 16 residues long. Germline lookup yields CDR1 SGHTS and CDR2 YDEGEE. V lost 0 bases, J lost 3 bases, and 8 bases stayed unmatched. The CDR3 loop is CASSLALKGGKETQYF. The DNA of the CDR3 is TGTGCCAGCAGCTTGGCCCTTAAGGGAGGGAAAGAGACCCAGTACTTC.

The chain couples TRBV7-2 to TRBJ2-7, with 13 bases lining up with TRBD2. The CDR3 has 16 amino acids. V gave up 0 bases and J gave up 6 bases; unmatched junction bases: 5. Germline V CDR1 and CDR2: SGHTA, FQGNSA. Written as DNA, the CDR3 is TGTGCCAGCAGCTTAGCCGGACTAGCGGGAGTAGGCGAGCAGTACTTC. Its translation: CASSLAGLAGVGEQYF.

The V gene is TRBV6-5, the J gene TRBJ1-1, with 8 bases that match TRBD1. Germline V gene data show CDR1 as MNHEY and CDR2 as SVGAGI. V lost 5 bases, J lost 3 bases, and 8 bases stayed unmatched. The CDR3 runs 15 residues. CDR3 amino acids: CASSPPDRGHTEAFF. The CDR3 DNA sequence: TGTGCCAGCAGTCCCCCAGACAGGGGTCACACTGAAGCTTTCTTT.

This clone was found once. The CDR3 DNA sequence: TGTGCCAGTAGTACCACGGGGGTGGAGACCCAGTACTTC. Its translation is CASSTTGVETQYF. The V call is TRBV19, the J call TRBJ2-5; perhaps TRBD2 as D (6 bases). CDR1 is LNHDA, CDR2 SQIVND, per germline (reference sequence). Trimming took 4 bases from V and 5 from J, leaving 11 bases between them. This CDR3 contains 13 residues.

This clone was recorded only once. The gene calls are TRBV4-1 and TRBJ1-1; TRBD1 matches at 10 bases. Losses at the gene ends were 1 base for V and 0 bases for J; bases not matched to a gene: 2. CDR1 and CDR2 (germline): MGHRA, YSYEKL. The CDR3 runs to 16 residues. The CDR3 loop is CASSQGDRGMNTEAFF. The CDR3 region has the DNA TGCGCCAGCAGCCAAGGGGACAGGGGTATGAACACTGAAGCTTTCTTT.

The V and J genes are TRBV10-3 and TRBJ2-7, with 8 bases aligning to TRBD2. The CDR3 extends over 13 amino acids. The germline V gene encodes CDR1 ENHRY and CDR2 SYGVKD. V gave up 10 bases and J gave up 1 base; unmatched junction bases: 6. The CDR3 loop reads CATSAGGSYEQYF. CDR3 DNA: TGTGCCACCTCGGCGGGGGGATCCTACGAGCAGTACTTC.

This clone has just a few counts. The chain links TRBV7-2 to TRBJ1-1; no reliable D call. Germline lookup yields CDR1 SGHTA and CDR2 FQGNSA. Trimming removed 3 bases from V and 2 bases from J, with 13 bases in between. The CDR3 has 15 amino acids. CDR3 nucleotides: TGTGCCAGCAGCTTGTCACCTCCGGGAAACACTGAAGCTTTCTTT. Translation: CASSLSPPGNTEAFF.

The chain uses TRBV28 and TRBJ1-2; D gene uncertain. Between the trimmed V and J ends, which lost 4 bases and 6 bases, there was a span of 12 bases. The germline V gene encodes CDR1 MDHEN and CDR2 SYDVKM. This CDR3 has 13 amino acids. The CDR3 DNA reads as TGTGCCAGCAGTTCACCAAGGAGGGATGGCTACACCTTC. It encodes CASSSPRRDGYTF.

The rearrangement uses TRBV1 and TRBJ1-5. TRBV1 has pseudogene status. CDR3 length: 14 amino acids. The CDR3 spells CTSSQGEGNQPQHF. The CDR3 region has the DNA TGCACCAGCAGCCAAGGAGAGGGCAATCAGCCCCAGCATTTT.

The rearrangement joins TRBV29-1 to TRBJ2-1; D call uncertain. Looked up from germline, CDR1 is SQVTM and CDR2 is ANQGSEA. The CDR3 is 10 residues long. Trimming stripped 7 bases from V and 5 bases from J, with 6 bases between. The CDR3 coding sequence is TGCAGCGGTACGGACAATGAGCAGTTCTTC. It specifies CSGTDNEQFF.

This chain joins TRBV6-6 and TRBJ1-6; no firm D call. Germline V gene sequence: CDR1 MNHNY, CDR2 SVGAGI (reference sequence). The ends were cut back, 7 bases at V and 0 bases at J, with 13 bases in the middle. The CDR3 covers 16 residues. The CDR3 reads CASTPRRSSYNSPLHF. CDR3 nucleotide sequence: TGTGCCAGCACCCCCCGCCGAAGCTCCTATAATTCACCCCTCCACTTT.

This clone came up a few times. The genes are TRBV7-6 and TRBJ2-2; D gene ambiguous. This CDR3 spans 16 amino acids. Germline V gene sequence: CDR1 SGHVS, CDR2 FNYEAQ. The V end was cut by 1 base, the J end by 0 bases, with 9 bases between. The CDR3 protein is CASSLGSTANTGELFF. CDR3 nucleotide sequence: TGTGCCAGCAGCTTAGGGAGTACAGCGAACACCGGGGAGCTGTTTTTT.

This chain joins TRBV19 and TRBJ2-7; 7 bases match TRBD2. J lost 6 bases, V lost 1 base, and 9 bases had no gene match. Germline V lookup: CDR1 LNHDA, CDR2 SQIVND (reference sequence). The CDR3 is made up of 15 amino acids. As DNA, the CDR3 is TGTGCCAGTAGTATAGCGGGCGGGAGCCCTGTCGAGCAGTACTTC. Amino acids: CASSIAGGSPVEQYF.

The V and J genes are TRBV6-5 and TRBJ1-6; D gene unclear. V lost 2 bases, J lost 15 bases, and 14 bases lay in between. The germline gives CDR1 MNHEY, CDR2 SVGAGI. This CDR3 comprises 13 residues. The CDR3, as DNA: TGTGCCAGCAGTTACGAAATCCCGTGGCTCCTCCACTTT. Translating it yields CASSYEIPWLLHF.

The CDR3 DNA follows: TGCAGCGCCCCCTTTACCCTAGCGGGAGTGGGAGATACGCAGTATTTT. Protein: CSAPFTLAGVGDTQYF. This sequence joins TRBV29-1 and TRBJ2-3; 10 nucleotides align to TRBD2. The ends lost 7 bases at V and 5 bases at J; junction bases unmatched: 15. Germline V CDR1 and CDR2: SQVTM, ANQGSEA. This CDR3 is built from 16 residues.

The rearrangement joins TRBV2 to TRBJ1-5, with no clear D. The germline gives CDR1 SNHLY, CDR2 FYNNEI. This CDR3 is 14 amino acids long. Trimming took 4 bases from V and 2 from J, leaving 9 bases between them. The chain's CDR3 is CASSGGYGNQPQHF. CDR3 DNA sequence: TGTGCCAGCAGTGGAGGGTATGGCAATCAGCCCCAGCATTTT. The full variable domain, rest sourced from reference TRBV2 and TRBJ1-5, is EPEVTQTPSHQVTQMGQEVILRCVPISNHLYFYWYRQILGQKVEFLVSFYNNEISEKSEIFDDQFSVERPDGSNFTLKIRSTKLEDSAMYFCASSGGYGNQPQHFGDGTRLSIL.

The rearrangement uses TRBV7-2 and TRBJ1-1; possible D gene TRBD1, 5 bases. V lost 1 base and J lost 7, with 19 bases in between. The CDR3 is made up of 16 amino acids. Germline CDR1 SGHTA, CDR2 FQGNSA. The CDR3 here is CASSLGGGGRGNEAFF. The CDR3 coding sequence is TGTGCCAGCAGCTTAGGGGGGGGAGGTCGAGGTAATGAAGCTTTCTTT.

J is TRBJ2-3 and V is TRBV27; D possibly uses TRBD1 or TRBD2 (5 bases each). The V and J ends lost 5 bases and 4 bases respectively, with 22 bases between them. From germline, CDR1 is MNHEY and CDR2 SMNVEV (reference sequence). The CDR3 has 17 amino acids. The CDR3, as DNA: TGTGCCAGCAGTAACTTCGGGGCCCCAAAAGAGCCAGATACGCAGTATTTT. This translates into CASSNFGAPKEPDTQYF.

V gene TRBV27 combines with J gene TRBJ1-2, with a possible D match to TRBD1 (5 bases). The length of the CDR3 is 15 residues. V shed 6 bases and J shed 5 bases, with 19 bases lying between them. CDR1 is MNHEY, CDR2 SMNVEV, per germline (reference sequence). The CDR3 nucleotides read TGTGCCAGCAGCCCCCGGCAGGGCCACACTTATGGCTACACCTTC. It specifies CASSPRQGHTYGYTF.

The gene calls are TRBV6-5 and TRBJ2-3; no definite D call. The CDR3 consists of 13 residues. Germline V gives CDR1 MNHEY, CDR2 SVGAGI. The V and J ends lost 5 bases and 5 bases respectively, with 11 bases between them. CDR3 coding DNA: TGTGCCAGCAGTCTCTCCCCGATAGATACGCAGTATTTT. As protein: CASSLSPIDTQYF.

This rearrangement joins TRBV7-9 to TRBJ1-2, with D maybe TRBD1 (6 bases). The length of the CDR3 is 13 residues. The germline gives CDR1 SEHNR, CDR2 FQNEAQ (reference sequence). The V gene lost 1 base and the J gene lost 8 bases, with 11 bases spanning the gap. The CDR3 bases are TGTGCCAGCAGCTTAGAGGCAGGGGTAGGCTACACCTTC. It translates to CASSLEAGVGYTF. Using reference TRBV7-9 and TRBJ1-2 for the parts outside the CDR3, the full variable domain is DTGVSQNPRHKITKRGQNVTFRCDPISEHNRLYWYRQTLGQGPEFLTYFQNEAQLEKSRLLSDRFSAERPKGSFSTLEIQRTEQGDSAMYLCASSLEAGVGYTFGSGTRLTVV.

This chain connects TRBV7-3 to TRBJ2-1; 7 nucleotides agree with TRBD2. CDR3 length equals 15 residues. Germline lookup yields CDR1 SGHTA and CDR2 FQGTGA. J lost 8 bases, V lost 6 bases, and 13 bases had no gene match. CDR3 in DNA: TGTGCCAGCAGGCCTAGCGGAACGGGGTGGGATGAGCAGTTCTTC. Its translation: CASRPSGTGWDEQFF.

The CDR3 DNA follows: TGTGCCAGCAGCTTAGGGCGGGGCCAGGAGCAGTACTTC. This sequence encodes CASSLGRGQEQYF. This chain joins TRBV7-8 and TRBJ2-7, with D possibly matching TRBD2 (6 bases). V gave up 1 base and J gave up 7 bases, with 11 bases separating them. There are 13 residues in the CDR3. From germline, CDR1 is SGHVS and CDR2 FQNEAQ.

This clone appeared a single time. V gene TRBV7-3 combines with J gene TRBJ1-1; TRBD1 matches at 8 bases. Trimming at V came to 3 bases and at J to 4 bases, leaving 10 bases not matched to a gene. This CDR3 has 16 residues. Germline lookup yields CDR1 SGHTA and CDR2 FQGTGA. The CDR3 here is CASSLGTGQRATEAFF. CDR3 bases: TGTGCCAGCAGCTTGGGGACAGGACAAAGGGCCACTGAAGCTTTCTTT.

The chain employs TRBV5-1 and TRBJ2-3, with 10 bases matching TRBD2. The CDR3 loop spans 15 amino acids. Trimming removed 3 bases from V and 2 bases from J; junction bases left unmatched: 3. Per germline, CDR1 SGHRS and CDR2 YFSETQ. The CDR3 sequence is CASSWTSGPTDTQYF. The CDR3 DNA sequence: TGCGCCAGCAGCTGGACTAGCGGCCCCACAGATACGCAGTATTTT.